This T cell receptor (beta chain) comes out of a study of blood T cell repertoires in COVID-19. Overall study context: The study drew acute and convalescent COVID-19 samples from the United States, Italy and Spain.

In the original processing: The authors estimated nucleated cell counts from reference gene primer amplification. The assay was immunoSEQ multiplex PCR, and TCRdb's table has in-frame clones only and misses some. V, J and clone size are taken as reported in that table, and D and trimming were inferred from the DNA itself. This sample yields under 200,000 clones, of which 86% are seen a single time; roughly 0.99% belongs to the top ten. This CDR3 contains 14 residues. V lost 8 bases and J lost 0, with 12 bases in between. CDR1 is SNHLY, CDR2 FYNNEI, per germline. The chain couples TRBV2 to TRBJ2-3, with D maybe TRBD2 (6 bases). This sequence originates from a man aged 18-30 years with acute or convalescent COVID-19. Sequenced input: peripheral blood. The CDR3 nucleotides read TGTGCCAGCCAGGGACTTCCTAGCACAGATACGCAGTATTTT. This codes for CASQGLPSTDTQYF.